This T cell receptor beta chain is from a study of OX40 agonist ivuxolimab in advanced cancers. Overall study: Those enrolled were 80% to 85% male, with a mean age of about 60 years and ages from roughly 20 to 90. Treatment received earlier with anti-PD-1, anti-PD-L1 or anti-CTLA-4 agents was allowed, and more than 30% had some. Study-wide findings and caveats: The study observed clonal expansion of CD4+ and CD8+ blood T cells by week 6 at 0.1 to 3.0 mg/kg.

Some clones are missing from TCRdb's copy, which holds only in-frame ones; the method was immunoSEQ multiplex PCR. The table records about 46,000 clones, just over 85% of them present only once. Notes on this clone: The antigen is unknown.

The germline CDR1 and CDR2 sequences are MGHRA and YSYEKL. The CDR3 covers 16 residues. Trimming removed 0 bases at V and 2 bases at J, with 12 bases between. The sample consisted of CD4+ or CD8+ T cells sorted from blood, taken in a trial of the OX40 agonist ivuxolimab. The chain recombines TRBV4-1 with TRBJ2-3; D remains ambiguous. This TCR came from an adult with an advanced solid tumor such as melanoma, head and neck, liver or kidney cancer. The chain's CDR3 is CASSQDPRISTDTQYF. In nucleotides, the CDR3 is TGCGCCAGCAGCCAAGATCCTCGTATTTCCACAGATACGCAGTATTTT.